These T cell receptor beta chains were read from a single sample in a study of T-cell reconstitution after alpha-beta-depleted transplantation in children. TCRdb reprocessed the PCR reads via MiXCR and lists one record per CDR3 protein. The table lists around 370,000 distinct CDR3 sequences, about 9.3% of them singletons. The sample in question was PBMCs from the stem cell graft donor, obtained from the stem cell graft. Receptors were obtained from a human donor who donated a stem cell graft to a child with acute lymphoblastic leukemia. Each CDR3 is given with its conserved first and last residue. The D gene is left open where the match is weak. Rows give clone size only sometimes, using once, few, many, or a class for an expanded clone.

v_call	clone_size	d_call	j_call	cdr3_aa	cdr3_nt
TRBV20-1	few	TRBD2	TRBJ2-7	CSARKTSGEYYEQYF	TGCAGTGCTAGAAAGACTAGCGGGGAGTACTACGAGCAGTACTTC
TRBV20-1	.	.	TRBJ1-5	CSARETNQPQHF	TGCAGTGCTAGAGAGACAAATCAGCCCCAGCATTTT
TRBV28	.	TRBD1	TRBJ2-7	CASSSARDRGSYEQYF	TGTGCCAGCAGCTCCGCCCGGGACAGGGGATCCTACGAGCAGTACTTC
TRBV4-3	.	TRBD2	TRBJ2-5	CASSPSGAGGPAQYF	TGCGCCAGCAGCCCCTCAGGTGCGGGAGGGCCGGCCCAGTACTTC
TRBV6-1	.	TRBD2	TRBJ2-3	CASRPGTSADTQYF	TGTGCCAGCAGGCCCGGGACTAGCGCTGATACGCAGTATTTT
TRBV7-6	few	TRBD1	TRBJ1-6	CASSRGHGTGGSPLHF	TGTGCCAGCAGCAGAGGCCACGGGACAGGGGGTAGTCCCCTCCACTTT
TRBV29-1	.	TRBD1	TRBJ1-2	CSGRDRGQGGYTF	TGCAGCGGCCGGGACAGGGGGCAGGGGGGCTACACCTTC
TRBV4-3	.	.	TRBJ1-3	CASSQGVPGAFSGNTIYF	TGCGCCAGCAGCCAAGGGGTGCCGGGTGCCTTCTCTGGAAACACCATATATTTT
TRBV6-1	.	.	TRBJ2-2	CASSAQGPGGELFF	TGTGCCAGCAGTGCACAGGGTCCCGGCGGGGAGCTGTTTTTT
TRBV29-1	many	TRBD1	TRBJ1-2	CSVPGTGKGIHGYTF	TGCAGCGTTCCCGGGACAGGGAAAGGAATCCATGGCTACACCTTC
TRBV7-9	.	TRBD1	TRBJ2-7	CASKRTGDLYEQYF	TGTGCCAGCAAGAGGACAGGGGACCTCTACGAGCAGTACTTC
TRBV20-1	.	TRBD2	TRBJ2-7	CSARDGLAGVEQYF	TGCAGTGCTAGAGATGGCCTAGCGGGAGTTGAGCAGTACTTC
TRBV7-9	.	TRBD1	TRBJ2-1	CASGTGADNEQFF	TGTGCCAGCGGGACAGGAGCAGACAATGAGCAGTTCTTC
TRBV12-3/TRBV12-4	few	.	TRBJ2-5	CASSPNEETQYF	TGTGCCAGCAGTCCCAACGAGGAGACCCAGTACTTC
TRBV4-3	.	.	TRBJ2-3	CASSQDKRPPTDTQYF	TGCGCCAGCAGCCAAGATAAGAGACCCCCGACAGATACGCAGTATTTT
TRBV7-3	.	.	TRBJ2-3	CASSARTRGDTQYF	TGTGCCAGCAGCGCCAGGACAAGGGGAGATACGCAGTATTTT
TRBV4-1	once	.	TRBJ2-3	CASSLQIKDTQYF	TGCGCCAGCAGCCTCCAAATCAAAGATACGCAGTATTTT
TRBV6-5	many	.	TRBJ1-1	CASNWQGERWRNTEAFF	TGTGCCAGCAACTGGCAGGGAGAAAGGTGGAGGAACACTGAAGCTTTCTTT
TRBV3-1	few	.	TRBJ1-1	CASSRGGTNTEAFF	TGTGCCAGCAGCCGTGGGGGGACGAACACTGAAGCTTTCTTT
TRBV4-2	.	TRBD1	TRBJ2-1	CASSHRRPGQGMGNGEQFF	TGTGCCAGCAGCCATAGACGTCCGGGACAGGGGATGGGAAACGGTGAGCAGTTCTTC
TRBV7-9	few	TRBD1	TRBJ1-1	CASRTGGETEAFF	TGTGCCAGTAGGACAGGGGGCGAGACTGAAGCTTTCTTT
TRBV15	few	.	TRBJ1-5	CATRPSGGGNQPQHF	TGTGCCACCAGGCCATCCGGCGGTGGCAATCAGCCCCAGCATTTT
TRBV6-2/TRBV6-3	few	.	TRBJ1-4	CASSYSGNEKLFF	TGTGCCAGCAGTTACTCAGGGAATGAAAAACTGTTTTTT
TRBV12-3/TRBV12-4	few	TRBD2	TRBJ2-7	CASSPWGLAGPNPYYEQYF	TGTGCCAGCAGTCCCTGGGGACTAGCGGGACCTAATCCCTACTACGAGCAGTACTTC
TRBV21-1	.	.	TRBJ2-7	CASSKATVWGQRPYEQYF	TGTGCCAGCAGCAAAGCAACTGTTTGGGGACAGAGACCCTACGAGCAGTACTTC
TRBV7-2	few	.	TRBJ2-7	CASSLARFPSYEQYF	TGTGCCAGCAGCTTAGCTAGGTTCCCCTCCTACGAGCAGTACTTC
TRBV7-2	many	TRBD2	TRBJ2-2	CASSFRLAENTGELFF	TGTGCCAGCAGCTTTAGACTAGCGGAGAACACCGGGGAGCTGTTTTTT
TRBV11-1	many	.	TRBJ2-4	CASSSLTYNIQYF	TGTGCCAGCAGCTCCCTCACTTATAACATTCAGTACTTC
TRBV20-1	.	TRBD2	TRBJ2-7	CSARLAGASEQYF	TGCAGTGCGAGACTAGCGGGAGCTAGCGAGCAGTACTTC
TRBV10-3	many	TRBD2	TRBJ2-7	CAISESSGLAGVDEQYF	TGTGCCATCAGTGAGTCATCAGGACTAGCGGGAGTGGACGAGCAGTACTTC
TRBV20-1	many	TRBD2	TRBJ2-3	CSASSSGRTDTQYF	TGCAGTGCTAGTTCAAGCGGGAGAACAGATACGCAGTATTTT
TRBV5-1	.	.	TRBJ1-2	CASTDRYYGYTF	TGCGCCAGCACCGACCGATACTATGGCTACACCTTC
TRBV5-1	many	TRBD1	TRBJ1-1	CASSLPDRADTEAFF	TGCGCCAGCAGCCTACCCGACAGGGCTGACACTGAAGCTTTCTTT
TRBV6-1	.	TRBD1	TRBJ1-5	CASSPDRVNQPQHF	TGTGCCAGCAGCCCCGACAGGGTCAACCAGCCCCAGCATTTT
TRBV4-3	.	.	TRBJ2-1	CASSQAGGPRNEQFF	TGCGCCAGCAGCCAAGCTGGGGGGCCCCGCAATGAGCAGTTCTTC
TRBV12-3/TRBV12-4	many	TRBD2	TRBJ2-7	CASSLSRGGYEQYF	TGTGCCAGCAGTTTGAGCCGGGGGGGCTACGAGCAGTACTTC
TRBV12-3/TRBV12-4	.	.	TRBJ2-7	CASSLEAGGQYF	TGTGCCAGCAGTTTAGAGGCAGGCGGGCAGTACTTC
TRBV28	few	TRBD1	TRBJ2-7	CASSRASDRGYEQYF	TGTGCCAGCAGTCGCGCCTCCGACAGGGGCTACGAGCAGTACTTC
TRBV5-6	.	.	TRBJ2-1	CASIQGVEDEQFF	TGTGCCAGCATCCAAGGGGTGGAAGATGAGCAGTTCTTC
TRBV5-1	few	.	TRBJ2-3	CASSFDSGNTDTQYF	TGCGCCAGCAGCTTCGACTCGGGGAACACAGATACGCAGTATTTT
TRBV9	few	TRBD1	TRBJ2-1	CASSGRQGRLNEQFF	TGTGCCAGCAGCGGACGACAGGGGCGCTTAAATGAGCAGTTCTTC
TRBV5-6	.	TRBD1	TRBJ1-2	CASRISTGGRGFGNYGYTF	TGTGCCAGCAGAATATCAACAGGGGGTAGGGGCTTCGGTAACTATGGCTACACCTTC
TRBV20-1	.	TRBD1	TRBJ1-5	CTAMGQSNQPQHF	TGCACTGCTATGGGACAGAGCAATCAGCCCCAGCATTTT
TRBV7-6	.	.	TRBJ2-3	CASLARASTDTQYF	TGTGCCAGCCTCGCACGGGCCAGCACAGATACGCAGTATTTT
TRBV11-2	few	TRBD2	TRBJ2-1	CASSLEGLATNEQFF	TGTGCCAGCAGCTTAGAGGGACTAGCGACCAATGAGCAGTTCTTC